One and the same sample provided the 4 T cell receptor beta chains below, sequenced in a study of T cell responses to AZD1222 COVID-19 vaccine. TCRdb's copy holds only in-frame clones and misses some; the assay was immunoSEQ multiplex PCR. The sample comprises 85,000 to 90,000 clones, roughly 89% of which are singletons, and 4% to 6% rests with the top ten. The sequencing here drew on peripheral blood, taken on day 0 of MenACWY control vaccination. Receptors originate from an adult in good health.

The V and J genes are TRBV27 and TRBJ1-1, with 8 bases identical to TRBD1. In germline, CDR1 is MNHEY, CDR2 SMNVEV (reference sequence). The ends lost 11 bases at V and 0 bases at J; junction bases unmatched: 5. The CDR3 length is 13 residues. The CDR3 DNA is TGTGCCGCGGGGGACAGGATGAACACTGAAGCTTTCTTT. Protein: CAAGDRMNTEAFF.

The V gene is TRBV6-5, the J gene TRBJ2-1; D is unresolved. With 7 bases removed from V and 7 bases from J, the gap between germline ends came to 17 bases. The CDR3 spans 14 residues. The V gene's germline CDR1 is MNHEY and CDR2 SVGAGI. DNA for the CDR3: TGTGCCAGCACCCTAAGGGAAGGTCGGAATGAGCAGTTCTTC. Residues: CASTLREGRNEQFF.

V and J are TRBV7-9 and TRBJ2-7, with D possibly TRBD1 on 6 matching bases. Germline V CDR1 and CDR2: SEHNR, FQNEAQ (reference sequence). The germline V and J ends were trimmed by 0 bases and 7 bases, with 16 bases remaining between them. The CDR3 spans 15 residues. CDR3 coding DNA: TGTGCCAGCAGCTTAGCCGGGGCGCGCCAGGGGGAGCAGTACTTC. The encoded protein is CASSLAGARQGEQYF.

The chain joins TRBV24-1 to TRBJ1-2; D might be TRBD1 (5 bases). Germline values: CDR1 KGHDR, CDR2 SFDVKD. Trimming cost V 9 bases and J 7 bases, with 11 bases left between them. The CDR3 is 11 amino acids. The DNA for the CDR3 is TGTGCCACCGAAGGGGCGGCTGGCTACACCTTC. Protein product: CATEGAAGYTF.